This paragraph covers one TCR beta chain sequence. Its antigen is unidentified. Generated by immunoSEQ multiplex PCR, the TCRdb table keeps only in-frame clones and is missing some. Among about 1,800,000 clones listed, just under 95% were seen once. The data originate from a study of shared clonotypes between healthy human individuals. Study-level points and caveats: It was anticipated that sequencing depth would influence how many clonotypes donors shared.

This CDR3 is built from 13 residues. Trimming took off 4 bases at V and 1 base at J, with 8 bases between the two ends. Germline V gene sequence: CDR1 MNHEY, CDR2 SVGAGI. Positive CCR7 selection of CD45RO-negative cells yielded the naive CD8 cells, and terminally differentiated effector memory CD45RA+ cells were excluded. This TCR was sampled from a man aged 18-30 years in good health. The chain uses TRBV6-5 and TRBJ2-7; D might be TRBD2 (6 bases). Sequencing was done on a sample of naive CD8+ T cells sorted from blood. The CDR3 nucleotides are TGTGCCAGCAGTTGGAGGGGTTCCTACGAGCAGTACTTC. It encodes CASSWRGSYEQYF.